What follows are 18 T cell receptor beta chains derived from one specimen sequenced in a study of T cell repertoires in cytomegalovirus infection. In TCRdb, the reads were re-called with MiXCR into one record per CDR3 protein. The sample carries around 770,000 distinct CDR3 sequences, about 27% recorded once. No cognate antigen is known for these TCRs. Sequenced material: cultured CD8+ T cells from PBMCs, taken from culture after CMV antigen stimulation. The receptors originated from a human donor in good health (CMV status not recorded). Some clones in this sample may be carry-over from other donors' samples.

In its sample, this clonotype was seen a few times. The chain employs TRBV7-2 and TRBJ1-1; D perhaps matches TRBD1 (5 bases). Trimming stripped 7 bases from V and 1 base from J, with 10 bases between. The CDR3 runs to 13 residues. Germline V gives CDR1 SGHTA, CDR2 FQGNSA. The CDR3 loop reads CASTGTGNTEAFF. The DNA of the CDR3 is TGTGCCAGCACCGGGACGGGGAACACTGAAGCTTTCTTT.

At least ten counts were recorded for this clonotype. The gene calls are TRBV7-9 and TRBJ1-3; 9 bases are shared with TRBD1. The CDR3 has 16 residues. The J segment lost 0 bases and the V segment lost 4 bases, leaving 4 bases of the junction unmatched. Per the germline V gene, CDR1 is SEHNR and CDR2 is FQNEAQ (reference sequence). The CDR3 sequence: CASSSGTGLSGNTIYF. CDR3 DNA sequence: TGTGCCAGCAGCTCAGGGACAGGGCTCTCTGGAAACACCATATATTTT.

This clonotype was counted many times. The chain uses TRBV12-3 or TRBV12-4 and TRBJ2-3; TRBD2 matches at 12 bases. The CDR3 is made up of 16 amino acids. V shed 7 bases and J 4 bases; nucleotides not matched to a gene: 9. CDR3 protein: CASIPGLAGNADTQYF. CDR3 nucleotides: TGTGCCAGCATTCCTGGACTAGCGGGGAATGCAGATACGCAGTATTTT.

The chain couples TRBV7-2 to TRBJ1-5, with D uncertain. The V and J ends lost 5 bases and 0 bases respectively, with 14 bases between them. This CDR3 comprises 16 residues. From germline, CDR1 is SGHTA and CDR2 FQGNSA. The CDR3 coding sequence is TGTGCCAGCAGCCCCGAGGGTCCCCTTAGCAATCAGCCCCAGCATTTT. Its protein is CASSPEGPLSNQPQHF.

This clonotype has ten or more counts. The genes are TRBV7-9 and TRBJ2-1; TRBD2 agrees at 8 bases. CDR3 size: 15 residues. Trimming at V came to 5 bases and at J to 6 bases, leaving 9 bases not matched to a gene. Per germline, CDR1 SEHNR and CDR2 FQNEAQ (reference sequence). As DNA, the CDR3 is TGTGCCAGCAGCATGAGCGGGGGCCAACCCAATGAGCAGTTCTTC. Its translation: CASSMSGGQPNEQFF.

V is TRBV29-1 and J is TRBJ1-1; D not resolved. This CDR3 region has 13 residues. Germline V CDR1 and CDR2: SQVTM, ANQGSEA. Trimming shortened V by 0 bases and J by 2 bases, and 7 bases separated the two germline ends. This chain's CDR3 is CSVEDFTNTEAFF. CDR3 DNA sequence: TGCAGCGTTGAAGATTTTACCAACACTGAAGCTTTCTTT. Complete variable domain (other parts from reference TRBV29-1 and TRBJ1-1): SAVISQKPSRDICQRGTSLTIQCQVDSQVTMMFWYRQQPGQSLTLIATANQGSEATYESGFVIDKFPISRPNLTFSTLTVSNMSPEDSSIYLCSVEDFTNTEAFFGQGTRLTVV.

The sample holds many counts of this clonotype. CDR3 in amino acids: CASSLAGQGYQPQHF. CDR3 DNA: TGTGCCAGCAGCTTAGCTGGACAGGGCTATCAGCCCCAGCATTTT. The gene calls are TRBV7-8 and TRBJ1-5; TRBD1 matches 8 bases. The germline V gene encodes CDR1 SGHVS and CDR2 FQNEAQ. V shed 0 bases and J 5 bases; nucleotides not matched to a gene: 3. The CDR3 totals 15 residues. Variable domain in full (rest from reference TRBV7-8 and TRBJ1-5): GAGVSQSPRYKVAKRGQDVALRCDPISGHVSLFWYQQALGQGPEFLTYFQNEAQLDKSGLPSDRFFAERPEGSVSTLKIQRTQQEDSAVYLCASSLAGQGYQPQHFGDGTRLSIL.

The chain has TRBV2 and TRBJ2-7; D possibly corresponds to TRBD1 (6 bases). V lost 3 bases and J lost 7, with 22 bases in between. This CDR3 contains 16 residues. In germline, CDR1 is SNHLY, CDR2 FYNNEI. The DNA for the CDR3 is TGTGCCAGCAGTGACCCCCGGGACAAAAAAATAGGGGAGCAGTACTTC. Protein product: CASSDPRDKKIGEQYF.

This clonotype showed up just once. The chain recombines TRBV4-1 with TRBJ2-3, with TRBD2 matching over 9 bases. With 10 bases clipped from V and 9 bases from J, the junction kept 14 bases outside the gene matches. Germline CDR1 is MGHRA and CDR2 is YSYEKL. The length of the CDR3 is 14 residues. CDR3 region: CATGRLAGPDTQYF. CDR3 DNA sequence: TGCGCCACCGGCCGTCTAGCGGGACCCGACACGCAGTATTTT.

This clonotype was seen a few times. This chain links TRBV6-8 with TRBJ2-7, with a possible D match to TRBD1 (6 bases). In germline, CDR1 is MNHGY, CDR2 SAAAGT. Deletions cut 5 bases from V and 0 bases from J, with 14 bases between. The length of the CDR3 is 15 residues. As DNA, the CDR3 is TGTGCCAGCAGTGAAAGACAGGCCAGCTCCTACGAGCAGTACTTC. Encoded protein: CASSERQASSYEQYF.

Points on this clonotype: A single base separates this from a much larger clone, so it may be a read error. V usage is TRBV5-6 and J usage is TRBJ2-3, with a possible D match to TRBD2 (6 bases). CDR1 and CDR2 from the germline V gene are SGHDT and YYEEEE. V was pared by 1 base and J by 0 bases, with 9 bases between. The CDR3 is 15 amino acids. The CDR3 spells CASSLTSLSTDTQYF. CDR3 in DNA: TGTGCCAGCAGCTTGACTAGCTTGAGCACAGATACGCAGTATTTT.

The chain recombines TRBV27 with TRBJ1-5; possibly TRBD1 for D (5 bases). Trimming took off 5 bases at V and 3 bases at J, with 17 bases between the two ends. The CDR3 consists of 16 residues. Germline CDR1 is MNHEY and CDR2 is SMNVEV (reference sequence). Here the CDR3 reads CASSAHPGEHNQPQHF. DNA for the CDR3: TGTGCCAGCAGTGCCCACCCGGGGGAGCACAATCAGCCCCAGCATTTT.

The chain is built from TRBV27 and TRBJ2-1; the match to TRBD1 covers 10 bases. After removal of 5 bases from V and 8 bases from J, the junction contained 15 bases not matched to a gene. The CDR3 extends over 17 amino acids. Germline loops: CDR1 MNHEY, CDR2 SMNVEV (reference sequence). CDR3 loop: CASSLQPGTGVSYEQFF. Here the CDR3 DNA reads TGTGCCAGCAGTCTCCAGCCCGGGACAGGGGTTTCCTATGAGCAGTTCTTC.

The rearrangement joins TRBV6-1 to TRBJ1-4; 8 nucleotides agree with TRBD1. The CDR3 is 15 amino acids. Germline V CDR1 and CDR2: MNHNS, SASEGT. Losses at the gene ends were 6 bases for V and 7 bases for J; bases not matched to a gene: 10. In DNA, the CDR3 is TGTGCCAGCAGGTATCCCAGGGGGCGGAGTGAAAAACTGTTTTTT. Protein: CASRYPRGRSEKLFF.

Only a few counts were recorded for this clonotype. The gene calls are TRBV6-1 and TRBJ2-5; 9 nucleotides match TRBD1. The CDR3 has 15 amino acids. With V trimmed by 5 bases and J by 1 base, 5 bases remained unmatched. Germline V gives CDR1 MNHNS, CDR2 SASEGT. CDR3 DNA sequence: TGTGCCAGCAGTTTTTTACAGGGGGCCCAAGAGACCCAGTACTTC. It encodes CASSFLQGAQETQYF.

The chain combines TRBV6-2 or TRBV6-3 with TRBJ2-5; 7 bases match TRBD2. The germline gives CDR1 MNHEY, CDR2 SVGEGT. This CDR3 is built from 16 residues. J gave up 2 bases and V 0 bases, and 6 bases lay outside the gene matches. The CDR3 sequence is CASSYSTSRLQETQYF. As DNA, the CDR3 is TGTGCCAGCAGTTACTCGACTAGCAGGTTACAAGAGACCCAGTACTTC.

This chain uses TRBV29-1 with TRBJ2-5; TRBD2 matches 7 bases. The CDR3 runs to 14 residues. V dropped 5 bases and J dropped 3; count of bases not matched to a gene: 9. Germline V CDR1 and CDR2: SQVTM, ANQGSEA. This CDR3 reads CSVYPGLEEETQYF. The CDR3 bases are TGCAGCGTTTACCCAGGACTAGAGGAAGAGACCCAGTACTTC.

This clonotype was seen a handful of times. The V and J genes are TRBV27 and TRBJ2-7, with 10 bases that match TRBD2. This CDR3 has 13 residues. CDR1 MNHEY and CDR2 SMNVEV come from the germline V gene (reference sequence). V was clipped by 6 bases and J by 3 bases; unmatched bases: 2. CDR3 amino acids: CASRLAGSYEQYF. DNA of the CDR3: TGTGCCAGCAGACTAGCGGGGAGCTACGAGCAGTACTTC.